Below are 31 T cell receptor beta chains sequenced from a single sample in a study of Graves' ophthalmopathy and Graves' hyperthyroidism. RNA transcripts were the source from which TCR beta CDR3 regions were amplified. The first-round RT-PCR employed HTBI primers together with the Qiagen OneStep RT-PCR kit. A multiplex PCR was then performed as the second round. MiXCR was run by TCRdb on the multiplex PCR reads, yielding one entry per CDR3 protein. The table includes 150,000 to 200,000 distinct CDR3 sequences, roughly 37% detected once. Sequenced: peripheral blood. The receptor source for this set is a woman aged 40 to 55 with Graves' ophthalmopathy.

The chain combines TRBV7-9 with TRBJ2-5, with TRBD1 identical over 7 bases. CDR1 and CDR2 from the germline V gene are SEHNR and FQNEAQ (reference sequence). V lost 6 bases and J lost 4; bases outside the gene matches: 5. The CDR3 spans 13 residues. CDR3 residues: CASRPTGVETQYF. In nucleotides, the CDR3 is TGTGCCAGCAGACCTACAGGGGTAGAGACCCAGTACTTC.

This clonotype came up many times. The genes are TRBV3-1 and TRBJ1-2; 8 positions agree with TRBD1. Germline V CDR1 and CDR2: LGHDT, YNNKEL (reference sequence). CDR3 length: 14 residues. With V trimmed by 1 base and J by 7 bases, 5 bases remained unmatched. This chain's CDR3 is CASSQGTGTSGYTF. Written as DNA, the CDR3 is TGTGCCAGCAGCCAAGGGACAGGGACGTCTGGCTACACCTTC.

This clonotype was recorded once. V and J are TRBV7-6 and TRBJ1-5, with D possibly being TRBD1 (5 bases). This CDR3 has 12 amino acids. Germline lookup yields CDR1 SGHVS and CDR2 FNYEAQ. V lost 3 bases and J lost 12, with 12 bases in between. The CDR3 region is CASSLGVGDQHF. CDR3 DNA: TGTGCCAGCAGCTTGGGGGTGGGGGACCAGCATTTT.

In its sample, this clonotype was seen many times. The gene calls are TRBV12-3 or TRBV12-4 and TRBJ1-6; 8 bases are shared with TRBD1. The CDR3 extends over 20 amino acids. The junction had 23 bases not matched to a gene; V was cut back by 8 bases and J by 5 bases. The CDR3 loop reads CASSSQALLARGRNNSPLHF. CDR3 sequence (DNA): TGTGCCAGCTCCTCCCAGGCCCTGTTGGCCAGGGGGCGAAATAATTCACCCCTCCACTTT.

At least ten counts were recorded for this clonotype. This chain connects TRBV5-1 to TRBJ1-3, with a weak D call TRBD1 (6 bases). In germline, CDR1 is SGHRS, CDR2 YFSETQ. Trimming shortened V by 2 bases and J by 4 bases, and 10 bases separated the two germline ends. The CDR3 loop spans 14 amino acids. Here the CDR3 reads CASSFGQSGNTIYF. In nucleotides, the CDR3 is TGCGCCAGCAGCTTCGGACAGAGCGGAAACACCATATATTTT.

The chain recombines TRBV13 with TRBJ2-5, with 9 bases that match TRBD2. Germline V gene sequence: CDR1 PRHDT, CDR2 FYEKMQ (reference sequence). The junction had 9 bases not matched to a gene; V was cut back by 5 bases and J by 2 bases. The CDR3 runs to 16 residues. The CDR3 DNA reads TGTGCCAGCAGCCTCCGAGCGACTAGCGGACAAGAGACCCAGTACTTC. It specifies CASSLRATSGQETQYF. The whole variable domain, remainder taken from reference TRBV13 and TRBJ2-5, is AAGVIQSPRHLIKEKRETATLKCYPIPRHDTVYWYQQGPGQDPQFLISFYEKMQSDKGSIPDRFSAQQFSDYHSELNMSSLELGDSALYFCASSLRATSGQETQYFGPGTRLLVL.

This clonotype was seen ten or more times. The CDR3 DNA is TGTGCCAGCAGCGGTAGAGGAGCCAAAAACATTCAGTACTTC. Amino acid sequence: CASSGRGAKNIQYF. The chain recombines TRBV5-8 with TRBJ2-4; D uncertain. V dropped 4 bases and J dropped 0 bases, with 8 bases sitting between them. This CDR3 has 14 residues. The germline V gene encodes CDR1 SGHTS and CDR2 YDEGEE.

This clonotype occurred a few times. The chain joins TRBV29-1 to TRBJ1-1; the D gene is possibly TRBD1 (6 bases). CDR3 length equals 13 residues. Germline V lookup: CDR1 SQVTM, CDR2 ANQGSEA. V was trimmed by 6 bases and J by 1 base, leaving 12 bases between them. The CDR3 nucleotides are TGCAGCGTCGATTGGGGGCAGAACACTGAAGCTTTCTTT. It translates to CSVDWGQNTEAFF.

This clonotype was counted many times. This chain connects TRBV19 to TRBJ2-7; D perhaps matches TRBD1 (6 bases). The CDR3 sequence is 13 residues long. Germline V gene lookup returns CDR1 LNHDA and CDR2 SQIVND (reference sequence). The V and J ends lost 4 bases and 3 bases respectively, with 10 bases between them. CDR3 sequence reads: CASSTTGNYEQYF. The DNA of the CDR3 is TGTGCCAGTAGTACAACAGGGAACTACGAGCAGTACTTC. Based on the CDR3 plus reference TRBV19 and TRBJ2-7, the full variable domain is DGGITQSPKYLFRKEGQNVTLSCEQNLNHDAMYWYRQDPGQGLRLIYYSQIVNDFQKGDIAEGYSVSREKKESFPLTVTSAQKNPTAFYLCASSTTGNYEQYFGPGTRLTVT.

This clonotype was seen repeatedly, ten times or more. The rearrangement joins TRBV7-3 to TRBJ2-6; D ambiguous. The CDR3 contains 15 residues. V was cut by 3 bases and J by 4 bases, with 10 bases left in between. The germline V gene has CDR1 SGHTA and CDR2 FQGTGA. In DNA, the CDR3 is TGTGCCAGCAGCTTTGTGGCGTCAGGGGCCAACGTCCTGACTTTC. This translates into CASSFVASGANVLTF.

This clonotype was found many times. The rearrangement links TRBV18 to TRBJ2-5, with a tentative D call TRBD2 (6 bases). The CDR3 length is 16 residues. V lost 0 bases and J 7 bases, leaving 18 bases between the germline ends. CDR1 KGHSH and CDR2 LQKENI come from the germline V gene. CDR3 sequence (DNA): TGTGCCAGCTCACCACCGATTAGTGGGACGGAGGGGACCCAGTACTTC. Protein product: CASSPPISGTEGTQYF.

This clonotype has a count of ten or more. J is TRBJ1-6 and V is TRBV6-5, with TRBD1 as a possible D gene (5 bases). The V gene lost 4 bases and the J gene lost 0 bases, with 13 bases spanning the gap. The CDR3 is 17 residues long. Germline V gives CDR1 MNHEY, CDR2 SVGAGI. The CDR3 here is CASSSGFPSSYNSPLHF. CDR3 DNA: TGTGCCAGCAGTTCAGGGTTCCCGAGCTCCTATAATTCACCCCTCCACTTT.

At least ten counts were recorded for this clonotype. The V and J genes are TRBV28 and TRBJ1-5; D unclear. The CDR3 extends over 15 amino acids. From germline, CDR1 is MDHEN and CDR2 SYDVKM. The V gene lost 2 bases and the J gene lost 2 bases, with 10 bases spanning the gap. In nucleotides, the CDR3 is TGTGCCAGCAGTTTAGGGAGCCAAGGCAATCAGCCCCAGCATTTT. It is translated as CASSLGSQGNQPQHF.

This clonotype has a handful of counts. The gene calls are TRBV20-1 and TRBJ1-1, with TRBD1 as a possible D gene (5 bases). Trimming took off 6 bases at V and 3 bases at J, with 11 bases between the two ends. The CDR3 sequence is 12 residues long. Germline V CDR1 and CDR2: DFQATT, SNEGSKA (reference sequence). The CDR3 DNA sequence: TGCAGTGCCCGTCAGGGCCACACTGAAGCTTTCTTT. Its translation is CSARQGHTEAFF.

This clonotype was recorded at least ten times. The chain recombines TRBV6-2 or TRBV6-3 with TRBJ1-2; a weak D match, TRBD1 (5 bases). The germline V and J ends were trimmed by 10 bases and 8 bases, with 11 bases remaining between them. Germline values: CDR1 MNHEY, CDR2 SVGEGT. The CDR3 sequence is 10 residues long. The CDR3 region has the DNA TGTGCCACCTGGGGCACCGGCTACACCTTC. This codes for CATWGTGYTF.

The count of this clonotype is one. The chain recombines TRBV12-3 or TRBV12-4 with TRBJ2-7, with 10 bases aligning to TRBD1. V shed 6 bases, J shed 1 base, and the junction held 9 bases outside the gene matches. The CDR3 length is 16 residues. The CDR3 loop reads CASSPRVGQGSYEQYF. As DNA, the CDR3 is TGTGCCAGCAGCCCCAGAGTGGGACAGGGGTCCTACGAGCAGTACTTC.

This clonotype was observed at least ten times. The CDR3, as DNA: TGTGCCAGCAGCCAAGAGTACCGACAGAACTCCTACGAGCAGTACTTC. It translates to CASSQEYRQNSYEQYF. The chain carries TRBV3-1 and TRBJ2-7; maybe TRBD1 (5 bases). CDR3 length equals 16 residues. V was cut by 0 bases and J by 0 bases, with 12 bases left in between. Per germline, CDR1 LGHDT and CDR2 YNNKEL (reference sequence).

This clonotype appeared many times. This chain connects TRBV30 to TRBJ2-5, with TRBD2 identical over 7 bases. The CDR3 contains 13 residues. CDR1 and CDR2 from the germline V gene are GTSNPN and SVGIG (reference sequence). V dropped 2 bases and J dropped 2; count of bases not matched to a gene: 2. This chain's CDR3 is CAWSKGLQETQYF. The CDR3 nucleotides read TGTGCCTGGAGTAAGGGACTACAAGAGACCCAGTACTTC.

V and J are TRBV12-3 or TRBV12-4 and TRBJ1-1, with TRBD1 matching over 7 bases. Trimming removed 6 bases from V and 2 bases from J; junction bases left unmatched: 6. CDR3 length: 14 amino acids. The CDR3 DNA sequence: TGTGCCAGCAGCCTGGGACAGATTAACACTGAAGCTTTCTTT. Translating gives CASSLGQINTEAFF.

The V gene is TRBV12-3 or TRBV12-4, the J gene TRBJ1-1; D possibly corresponds to TRBD1 (5 bases). V was trimmed by 4 bases and J by 1 base, leaving 22 bases between them. This CDR3 region has 18 residues. This chain's CDR3 is CASSSGGITPIRNTEAFF. The CDR3 region has the DNA TGTGCCAGCAGTTCCGGGGGGATAACCCCGATTCGGAACACTGAAGCTTTCTTT.

The V call is TRBV20-1, the J call TRBJ1-2; D is undetermined. The CDR3 spans 11 residues. Deletions cut 4 bases from V and 2 bases from J, with 5 bases between. The V gene's germline CDR1 is DFQATT and CDR2 SNEGSKA (reference sequence). Here the CDR3 DNA reads TGCAGTGCTAAGGACAACTATGGCTACACCTTC. It specifies CSAKDNYGYTF.

This clonotype was seen many times. The CDR3 here is CASSLTTGDQPQHF. CDR3 in DNA: TGTGCCAGTAGTCTAACGACAGGCGACCAGCCCCAGCATTTT. This rearrangement joins TRBV19 to TRBJ1-5, with a tentative D call TRBD1 (6 bases). Looked up from germline, CDR1 is LNHDA and CDR2 is SQIVND (reference sequence). This CDR3 has 14 amino acids. Trimming left V 5 bases short and J 7 bases short, with 15 bases between.

There are many counts of this clonotype. The V gene is TRBV15, the J gene TRBJ1-5; no clear D gene. The length of the CDR3 is 14 residues. The V end lost 1 base, the J end lost 4 bases, and 8 bases lay between the germline ends. Per the germline V gene, CDR1 is LNHNV and CDR2 is YYDKDF (reference sequence). For the CDR3, the DNA is TGTGCCACCAGCAGAGTTTCAGTTAATCAGCCCCAGCATTTT. Its protein is CATSRVSVNQPQHF.

This clonotype was seen only once. The chain joins TRBV11-2 to TRBJ2-7; D call uncertain. With 5 bases removed from V and 0 bases from J, the gap between germline ends came to 23 bases. This CDR3 has 18 amino acids. Germline CDR1 SGHAT, CDR2 FQNNGV. The CDR3 sequence is CASSPSLNPDRSSYEQYF. The DNA for the CDR3 is TGTGCCAGCAGCCCTTCCCTTAACCCAGACCGGAGCTCCTACGAGCAGTACTTC.

This clonotype was seen ten or more times. This chain links TRBV4-1 with TRBJ1-5; the D is unclear. V dropped 1 base and J dropped 4 bases, with 17 bases sitting between them. The CDR3 consists of 17 residues. CDR1 is MGHRA, CDR2 YSYEKL, per germline. In nucleotides, the CDR3 is TGCGCCAGCAGCCAAGGGTTCGCAGGAATGGTTAATCAGCCCCAGCATTTT. This gives the protein CASSQGFAGMVNQPQHF.

V is TRBV12-3 or TRBV12-4 and J is TRBJ1-1, with D possibly being TRBD1 (6 bases). This CDR3 has 15 amino acids. With 4 bases removed from V and 2 bases from J, the gap between germline ends came to 14 bases. The CDR3 coding sequence is TGTGCCAGCAGTTCCCCCGGACAGACTAACACTGAAGCTTTCTTT. Translation: CASSSPGQTNTEAFF.

In this sample, this clonotype turned up many times. V gene TRBV18 combines with J gene TRBJ2-7; 14 nucleotides match TRBD2. The V gene's germline CDR1 is KGHSH and CDR2 LQKENI. The CDR3 runs to 16 residues. J lost 2 bases, V lost 1 base, and 1 base had no gene match. CDR3 region: CASSPRLAGGTYEQYF. DNA for the CDR3: TGTGCCAGCTCACCACGACTAGCGGGGGGGACCTACGAGCAGTACTTC.

With regard to this clonotype: A junction end diverges from the germline sequence, so it may reflect a read error. V usage is TRBV24-1 and J usage is TRBJ1-1; TRBD1 agrees at 8 bases. CDR3 length: 12 residues. In germline, CDR1 is KGHDR, CDR2 SFDVKD. Here the CDR3 reads CATGDRTGEAFF. DNA for the CDR3: TGTGCCACCGGTGATCGGACAGGGGAAGCTTTCTTT.

In its sample, this clonotype was seen many times. This chain connects TRBV28 to TRBJ1-1; D might be TRBD1 (6 bases). This CDR3 has 17 amino acids. The germline V gene encodes CDR1 MDHEN and CDR2 SYDVKM. The V end was cut by 2 bases, the J end by 0 bases, with 16 bases between. The CDR3 here is CASSLPGAASMNTEAFF. The CDR3 DNA reads as TGTGCCAGCAGTTTACCGGGGGCGGCTTCCATGAACACTGAAGCTTTCTTT.

This chain links TRBV6-5 with TRBJ1-5; D ambiguous. This CDR3 has 15 amino acids. Trimming removed 11 bases at V and 1 base at J, with 18 bases between. The germline V gene encodes CDR1 MNHEY and CDR2 SVGAGI. The CDR3 DNA reads as TGTGCCTGCGTTTTGGCCTGCTTAAGCAATCAGCCCCAGCATTTT. As protein: CACVLACLSNQPQHF.

This clonotype has at least ten counts. J is TRBJ2-2 and V is TRBV5-1; the match to TRBD1 covers 11 bases. The V segment lost 4 bases and the J segment 5 bases; nucleotides outside the gene matches: 10. The CDR3 spans 17 residues. Germline CDR1 reads SGHRS; CDR2 reads YFSETQ. CDR3 DNA: TGCGCCAGCAGCGTACACCGGACAGGGGGCGTTACCGGGGAGCTGTTTTTT. It yields the protein CASSVHRTGGVTGELFF.